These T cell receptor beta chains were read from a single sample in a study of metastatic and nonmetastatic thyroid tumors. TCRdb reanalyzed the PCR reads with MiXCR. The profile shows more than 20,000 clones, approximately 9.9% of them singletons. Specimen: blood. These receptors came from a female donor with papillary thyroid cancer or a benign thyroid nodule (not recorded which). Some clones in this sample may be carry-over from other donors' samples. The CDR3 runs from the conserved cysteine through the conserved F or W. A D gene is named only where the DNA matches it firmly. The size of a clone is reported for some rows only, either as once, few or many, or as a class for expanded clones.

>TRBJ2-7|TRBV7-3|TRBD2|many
TGTGCCAGCAGCTTCGGGGGAGGGACCGAGCAGTACTTC
CASSFGGGTEQYF
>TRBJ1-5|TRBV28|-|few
TGTGCCAGCAGTTTAGGGGCAGAGTATCAGCCCCAGCATTTT
CASSLGAEYQPQHF
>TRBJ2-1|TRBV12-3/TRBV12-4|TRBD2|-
TGTGCCAGCAGGCCTCCTAGCGGGCCCTACAATGAGCAGTTCTTC
CASRPPSGPYNEQFF
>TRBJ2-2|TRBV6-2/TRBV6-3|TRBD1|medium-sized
TGTGCCAGCAGTTACTCCAGGACAGGGGGGTCGAACACCGGGGAGCTGTTTTTT
CASSYSRTGGSNTGELFF
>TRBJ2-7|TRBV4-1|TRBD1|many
TGCGCCAGCAGCCAAGCCGGGACAGGGTTCGACGAGCAGTACTTC
CASSQAGTGFDEQYF
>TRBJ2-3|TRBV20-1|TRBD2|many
TGCAGTGCTTCACTAGCGGGAGGTCGGATAGATACGCAGTATTTT
CSASLAGGRIDTQYF
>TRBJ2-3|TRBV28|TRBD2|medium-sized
TGTGCCAGCAGTTCACCCCGGCAGCGGGAGGGCACAGATACGCAGTATTTT
CASSSPRQREGTDTQYF
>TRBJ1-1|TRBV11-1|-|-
TGTGCCAGCGGGTCGAACACTGAAGCTTTCTTT
CASGSNTEAFF
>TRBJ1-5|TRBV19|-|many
TGTGCCAGTAGTATATATGGCAATCAGCCCCAGCATTTT
CASSIYGNQPQHF
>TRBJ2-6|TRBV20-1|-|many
TGCAGTGCTAGAGATATTCGCGACGCTGGGGCCAACGTCCTGACTTTC
CSARDIRDAGANVLTF
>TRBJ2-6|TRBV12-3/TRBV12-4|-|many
TGTGCCAGCAGTTCTCAGGGAGCGTATCGCTCTGGGGCCAACGTCCTGACTTTC
CASSSQGAYRSGANVLTF